One and the same sample provided the 17 T cell receptor beta chains below, sequenced in a study of T-cell memory formation after mild COVID-19. TCRdb redid the calling of the 5' RACE reads with MiXCR, one entry per CDR3 protein. The sample holds 450,000 or so distinct CDR3 sequences, nearly 25% seen once. What was sequenced was PBMCs or a T cell subset sorted from them (not recorded which). These TCRs come from an adult woman who had mild COVID-19 (a few samples of this study predate the infection). Cell type and time point are not known.

This clonotype has more than one count but fewer than ten. The chain couples TRBV5-6 to TRBJ2-7; tentative D call: TRBD1 (6 bases). V was pared by 0 bases and J by 3 bases, with 16 bases between. The CDR3 is 16 amino acids. Looked up from germline, CDR1 is SGHDT and CDR2 is YYEEEE. CDR3 amino acids: CASSLGGQTGCYEQYF. Written as DNA, the CDR3 is TGTGCCAGCAGCTTGGGCGGACAGACTGGGTGCTACGAGCAGTACTTC.

The chain uses TRBV5-1 and TRBJ1-1; maybe TRBD1 (6 bases). CDR3 size: 12 residues. With 0 bases removed from V and 10 bases from J, the gap between germline ends came to 10 bases. Germline V gene sequence: CDR1 SGHRS, CDR2 YFSETQ. The CDR3 sequence: CASSLDGQLAFF. In nucleotides, the CDR3 is TGCGCCAGCAGCTTGGATGGACAGCTAGCTTTCTTT.

This chain links TRBV7-6 with TRBJ1-5; 7 nucleotides match TRBD1. The CDR3 contains 15 residues. The ends lost 5 bases at V and 3 bases at J; junction bases unmatched: 7. CDR1 and CDR2 from the germline V gene are SGHVS and FNYEAQ. The CDR3 is CASSAKGALNQPQHF. For the CDR3, the DNA is TGTGCCAGCAGCGCAAAGGGGGCTCTCAATCAGCCCCAGCATTTT.

This clonotype has only a few counts. The junction differs from germline at one of its ends, possibly a read error. The chain joins TRBV7-7 to TRBJ2-7, with D perhaps being TRBD1 or TRBD2 (5 bases each). CDR3 length: 14 residues. Germline values: CDR1 SSHAT, CDR2 FNYEAQ (reference sequence). The CDR3 DNA is TGTGCTAGCAGCTTAGAGGGGAGTTCTTCCGAGCAGTACTTC. Encoded protein: CASSLEGSSSEQYF.

CDR3 DNA sequence: TGTGCCAGCAGCCAAGCATCAGGGAATTCACCCCTCCACTTT. It is translated as CASSQASGNSPLHF. This chain joins TRBV3-1 and TRBJ1-6, with D possibly TRBD1 on 5 matching bases. Trimming stripped 1 base from V and 7 bases from J, with 8 bases between. The CDR3 length is 14 residues. CDR1 and CDR2 from the germline V gene are LGHDT and YNNKEL (reference sequence).

This clonotype showed up just a few times. The chain recombines TRBV12-3 or TRBV12-4 with TRBJ2-2; 8 bases match TRBD1. The V gene end was trimmed by 4 bases and the J gene end by 4 bases; junction bases not matched to a gene: 2. The CDR3 is made up of 14 amino acids. CDR3 sequence (DNA): TGTGCCAGCAGTTCGACAGGGGTCACCGGGGAGCTGTTTTTT. This translates into CASSSTGVTGELFF.

CDR3 in amino acids: CASSHIRGAGELFF. For the CDR3, the DNA is TGTGCCAGCAGCCACATCAGGGGCGCCGGGGAGCTGTTTTTT. The chain couples TRBV3-1 to TRBJ2-2, with TRBD1 as a possible D gene (6 bases). The germline V gene encodes CDR1 LGHDT and CDR2 YNNKEL (reference sequence). Trimming removed 3 bases from V and 6 bases from J, with 11 bases in between. The CDR3 has 14 residues.

This chain uses TRBV11-2 with TRBJ2-1, with D possibly TRBD2 on 5 matching bases. The CDR3 spans 15 residues. Germline CDR1 reads SGHAT; CDR2 reads FQNNGV. V was cut by 7 bases and J by 5 bases, with 18 bases left in between. The CDR3 spells CASKMGRAGDNEQFF. CDR3 coding DNA: TGTGCCAGCAAAATGGGAAGGGCCGGGGACAATGAGCAGTTCTTC.

V is TRBV5-1 and J is TRBJ1-1; D gene unclear. Germline V lookup: CDR1 SGHRS, CDR2 YFSETQ. CDR3 length equals 14 residues. The V end lost 0 bases, the J end lost 4 bases, and 10 bases lay between the germline ends. CDR3 residues: CASSLEALSTEAFF. The CDR3 region has the DNA TGCGCCAGCAGCTTGGAGGCCCTGAGCACTGAAGCTTTCTTT.

This sequence joins TRBV11-3 and TRBJ2-1, with 12 bases lining up with TRBD2. The CDR3 has 15 amino acids. Germline V CDR1 and CDR2: SGHNT, YENEEA. The ends lost 5 bases at V and 5 bases at J; junction bases unmatched: 4. The DNA of the CDR3 is TGTGCCAGCAGCCCCGGGACTAGCGGGCACAATGAGCAGTTCTTC. Protein: CASSPGTSGHNEQFF.

The CDR3 sequence: CASSQVRTRGDPETQYF. In DNA form, the CDR3 reads TGTGCCAGCAGCCAAGTGAGGACTAGAGGGGACCCGGAGACCCAGTACTTC. J is TRBJ2-5 and V is TRBV4-2, with 7 bases lining up with TRBD2. V was clipped by 1 base and J by 5 bases; unmatched bases: 13. The CDR3 spans 17 residues. Germline V gene data show CDR1 as LGHNA and CDR2 as YNFKEQ.

The chain has TRBV12-3 or TRBV12-4 and TRBJ2-3, with D unresolved. Trimming stripped 8 bases from V and 9 bases from J, with 12 bases between. This CDR3 has 11 residues. CDR3 protein: CASVLGYTQYF. CDR3 in DNA: TGTGCCAGCGTCCTCGGGTACACGCAGTATTTT.

This clonotype was counted between two and nine times. V usage is TRBV6-2 or TRBV6-3 and J usage is TRBJ2-7, with 9 bases that match TRBD2. Germline CDR1 MNHEY, CDR2 SVGEGT. Unmatched junction bases numbered 9, after V lost 6 bases and J lost 6 bases. The CDR3 runs to 14 residues. The CDR3 protein is CASSGTSQISEQYF. CDR3 sequence (DNA): TGTGCCAGCAGCGGGACTAGCCAGATATCCGAGCAGTACTTC.

This CDR3 is CASSQDQAREDGYTF. As DNA, the CDR3 is TGTGCCAGCAGCCAAGATCAGGCCCGAGAGGATGGCTACACCTTC. The rearrangement uses TRBV4-2 and TRBJ1-2; unclear D gene. V lost 0 bases, J lost 6 bases, and 14 bases lay in between. Germline CDR1 LGHNA, CDR2 YNFKEQ. The CDR3 contains 15 residues.

This clonotype was detected only a few times. The chain has TRBV5-5 and TRBJ2-1; a possible D gene is TRBD1 (5 bases). Trimming took 2 bases from V and 0 from J, leaving 9 bases between them. Germline V CDR1 and CDR2: SGHKS, YYEKEE (reference sequence). There are 15 residues in the CDR3. The CDR3 loop is CASSLQDRSYNEQFF. Here the CDR3 DNA reads TGTGCCAGCAGCTTACAGGACCGCTCCTACAATGAGCAGTTCTTC. The variable domain in full, with the rest retrieved from reference TRBV5-5 and TRBJ2-1, is DAGVTQSPTHLIKTRGQQVTLRCSPISGHKSVSWYQQVLGQGPQFIFQYYEKEERGRGNFPDRFSARQFPNYSSELNVNALLLGDSALYLCASSLQDRSYNEQFFGPGTRLTVL.

This clonotype was recorded a few times. The chain has TRBV6-4 and TRBJ2-3; 13 nucleotides line up with TRBD2. The CDR3 spans 15 residues. CDR1 and CDR2 from the germline V gene are MRHNA and SNTAGT. V was pared by 0 bases and J by 6 bases, with 0 bases of the junction left unmatched. CDR3 in DNA: TGTGCCAGCAGTGACTCGACTAGCGGGGGGGATACGCAGTATTTT. Translated, it gives CASSDSTSGGDTQYF.

The chain carries TRBV30 and TRBJ2-7; 9 nucleotides line up with TRBD1. Germline loops: CDR1 GTSNPN, CDR2 SVGIG (reference sequence). The CDR3 spans 14 residues. Trimming removed 8 bases from V and 2 bases from J; junction bases left unmatched: 10. The CDR3 sequence: CARTTGTGTYEQYF. CDR3 DNA sequence: TGTGCCCGAACTACCGGGACAGGGACCTACGAGCAGTACTTC. The whole variable domain, filled in from reference TRBV30 and TRBJ2-7, reads SQTIHQWPATLVQPVGSPLSLECTVEGTSNPNLYWYRQAAGRGLQLLFYSVGIGQISSEVPQNLSASRPQDRQFILSSKKLLLSDSGFYLCARTTGTGTYEQYFGPGTRLTVT.